These 30 T cell receptor beta chains originate from one sample sequenced in a study of blood T cell repertoires in COVID-19. Sequencing used immunoSEQ multiplex PCR; TCRdb keeps in-frame clones, though not all of them. Of 140,000 to 150,000 clones listed, 70% to 90% were seen once; the top ten hold about 4.5%. Sequenced input: PBMCs or T cells enriched from blood (not recorded which). These TCRs come from a man aged 50-60 years who had recovered from COVID-19.

This chain connects TRBV18 to TRBJ2-7, with TRBD2 identical over 11 bases. The CDR3 is made up of 15 amino acids. V shed 6 bases and J 4 bases; nucleotides not matched to a gene: 8. Germline V lookup: CDR1 KGHSH, CDR2 LQKENI. The CDR3, as DNA: TGTGCCAGCTCCCTTACTAGCGGGAGTGGGTACGAGCAGTACTTC. This encodes CASSLTSGSGYEQYF.

The V call is TRBV4-3, the J call TRBJ1-2; D gene uncertain. V lost 2 bases and J lost 2, with 9 bases in between. CDR1 and CDR2 (germline): LGHNA, YSLEER. The CDR3 runs to 14 residues. This CDR3 is CASSQIQTNYGYTF. The CDR3 bases are TGCGCCAGCAGCCAAATACAGACCAACTATGGCTACACCTTC.

The V gene is TRBV5-1, the J gene TRBJ2-5; the D gene is possibly TRBD2 (5 bases). V was cut by 4 bases and J by 5 bases, with 15 bases left in between. This CDR3 is built from 14 residues. Germline lookup yields CDR1 SGHRS and CDR2 YFSETQ. Here the CDR3 reads CASSPTLPGETQYF. The CDR3 DNA is TGCGCCAGCAGCCCTACCCTGCCGGGGGAGACCCAGTACTTC.

This sequence joins TRBV6-5 and TRBJ2-1; TRBD1 matches 7 bases. This CDR3 has 15 residues. CDR1 and CDR2 from the germline V gene are MNHEY and SVGAGI. Unmatched junction bases numbered 6, after V lost 5 bases and J lost 2 bases. CDR3 region: CASSLRDSTYNEQFF. As DNA, the CDR3 is TGTGCCAGCAGTCTCCGGGACAGTACCTACAATGAGCAGTTCTTC.

The chain carries TRBV29-1 and TRBJ2-4; 10 nucleotides line up with TRBD1. Germline lookup yields CDR1 SQVTM and CDR2 ANQGSEA. The CDR3 sequence is 13 residues long. Germline trimming cut 5 bases from V and 9 bases from J; bases unmatched to any gene: 7. The CDR3 spells CSVQTGGDGIQYF. CDR3 DNA sequence: TGCAGCGTTCAGACAGGGGGCGACGGCATTCAGTACTTC.

This sequence joins TRBV9 and TRBJ1-5; D not resolved. CDR3 length: 14 amino acids. In germline, CDR1 is SGDLS, CDR2 YYNGEE. V lost 0 bases and J lost 1, with 5 bases in between. The CDR3 protein is CASSVGLSNQPQHF. Written as DNA, the CDR3 is TGTGCCAGCAGCGTAGGTCTCAGCAATCAGCCCCAGCATTTT.

Only one count was recorded for this clone. This chain links TRBV6-5 with TRBJ2-7; 14 nucleotides align to TRBD2. The CDR3 runs to 14 residues. The germline V gene encodes CDR1 MNHEY and CDR2 SVGAGI. V was clipped by 7 bases and J by 7 bases; unmatched bases: 6. The CDR3 sequence is CASILTSGRGEQYF. The CDR3 nucleotides read TGTGCCAGCATTCTGACTAGCGGGAGGGGAGAGCAGTACTTC.

The chain employs TRBV5-4 and TRBJ2-7, with D hard to call. CDR1 and CDR2 (germline): SGHNT, YYREEE (reference sequence). Trimming took off 1 base at V and 0 bases at J, with 11 bases between the two ends. The CDR3 is made up of 15 amino acids. DNA of the CDR3: TGTGCCAGCAGCTTGACACAGTCAGGCTCCTACGAGCAGTACTTC. Its translation: CASSLTQSGSYEQYF.

This clone was found a few times. The rearrangement joins TRBV6-2 or TRBV6-3 to TRBJ1-6; D is perhaps TRBD1 (6 bases). Germline CDR1 and CDR2: MNHEY and SVGEGT. This CDR3 has 14 amino acids. The germline V and J ends were trimmed by 7 bases and 8 bases, with 15 bases remaining between them. CDR3 protein: CASNPTGSHSPLHF. The CDR3 nucleotides are TGTGCCAGCAACCCGACAGGCAGTCATTCACCCCTCCACTTT.

This chain uses TRBV11-3 with TRBJ1-1; unclear D gene. V lost 2 bases and J lost 3, with 7 bases in between. CDR1 and CDR2 (germline): SGHNT, YENEEA. CDR3 length: 13 residues. CDR3 in amino acids: CASSLIGDTEAFF. The CDR3, as DNA: TGTGCCAGCAGCTTAATCGGGGACACTGAAGCTTTCTTT. Combining the CDR3 with reference TRBV11-3 and TRBJ1-1 gives the whole variable domain EAGVVQSPRYKIIEKKQPVAFWCNPISGHNTLYWYLQNLGQGPELLIRYENEEAVDDSQLPKDRFSAERLKGVDSTLKIQPAELGDSAVYLCASSLIGDTEAFFGQGTRLTVV.

The rearrangement links TRBV5-1 to TRBJ2-7, with 7 bases aligning to TRBD2. Per germline, CDR1 SGHRS and CDR2 YFSETQ. The CDR3 is 15 amino acids. The V and J ends lost 1 base and 3 bases, in that order; junction bases with no gene match: 7. The CDR3 region has the DNA TGCGCCAGCAGCTTGAACCCATGGGGGGGCTACGAGCAGTACGTC. It yields the protein CASSLNPWGGYEQYV.

The rearrangement uses TRBV24-1 and TRBJ2-2, with 10 bases matching TRBD2. V lost 4 bases to trimming and J lost 1 base; unmatched junction nucleotides: 2. The germline V gene has CDR1 KGHDR and CDR2 SFDVKD. The CDR3 length is 16 residues. CDR3 DNA: TGTGCCACCAGTGACCGGACTAGCGGGAACACCGGGGAGCTGTTTTTT. Protein sequence: CATSDRTSGNTGELFF.

The genes are TRBV12-3 or TRBV12-4 and TRBJ1-2; D ambiguous. The V end was cut by 3 bases, the J end by 8 bases, with 10 bases between. The CDR3 has 12 amino acids. CDR3 sequence (DNA): TGTGCCAGCAGTTTTCACACCCTGGGCTACACCTTC. Encoded protein: CASSFHTLGYTF.

The chain joins TRBV18 to TRBJ1-5; 9 bases align to TRBD1. V dropped 5 bases and J dropped 3; count of bases not matched to a gene: 11. The CDR3 runs to 17 residues. The germline CDR1 and CDR2 sequences are KGHSH and LQKENI. CDR3 sequence (DNA): TGTGCCAGCTCAGTTACAGGGGGCGCATCCCTCAATCAGCCCCAGCATTTT. Translated: CASSVTGGASLNQPQHF.

The V and J genes are TRBV9 and TRBJ2-3, with 8 nucleotides matching TRBD1. The V gene's germline CDR1 is SGDLS and CDR2 YYNGEE. Trimming cost V 2 bases and J 3 bases; bases outside gene matches: 8. This CDR3 has 16 residues. The CDR3 loop reads CASSVAGQGQTDTQYF. The DNA for the CDR3 is TGTGCCAGCAGCGTTGCAGGACAGGGACAGACAGATACGCAGTATTTT.

J is TRBJ2-6 and V is TRBV6-2 or TRBV6-3; TRBD1 aligns across 7 bases. V trimming: 6 bases; J trimming: 1 base; junction bases outside the gene matches: 12. Per the germline V gene, CDR1 is MNHEY and CDR2 is SVGEGT. The CDR3 is 18 residues long. CDR3 sequence: CASSRNRGWESGANVLTF. For the CDR3, the DNA is TGTGCCAGCAGCCGAAACAGGGGTTGGGAATCTGGGGCCAACGTCCTGACTTTC.

The gene calls are TRBV6-4 and TRBJ2-2, with 16 bases aligning to TRBD2. Trimming cost V 2 bases and J 7 bases; bases outside gene matches: 4. Germline V gene sequence: CDR1 MRHNA, CDR2 SNTAGT. The CDR3 runs 17 residues. The CDR3, as DNA: TGTGCCAGCAGTGACCCGGGACTAGCGGGGGGGCACGGGGAGCTGTTTTTT. It encodes CASSDPGLAGGHGELFF.

V gene TRBV7-2 combines with J gene TRBJ1-5, with D hard to call. CDR1 SGHTA and CDR2 FQGNSA come from the germline V gene. This CDR3 has 15 residues. V lost 1 base and J 7 bases, leaving 14 bases between the germline ends. This chain's CDR3 is CASSLDFAGKQPQHF. The CDR3 coding sequence is TGTGCCAGCAGCTTAGACTTCGCGGGAAAACAGCCCCAGCATTTT.

This chain connects TRBV2 to TRBJ1-2; D call uncertain. The CDR3 has 14 residues. V was trimmed by 6 bases and J by 4 bases, leaving 15 bases between them. Germline-derived CDR1 and CDR2 are SNHLY and FYNNEI. The CDR3 nucleotides are TGTGCCAGCAGCGCGGGTTCCTCGTCCTATGGCTACACCTTC. It is translated as CASSAGSSSYGYTF.

The chain recombines TRBV5-4 with TRBJ2-5, with 8 positions matching TRBD1. The CDR3 has 13 amino acids. CDR1 is SGHNT and CDR2 is YYREEE in the germline V gene (reference sequence). V lost 5 bases to trimming and J lost 5 bases; unmatched junction nucleotides: 5. This CDR3 reads CASRPTGVETQYF. CDR3 DNA: TGTGCCAGCAGGCCGACAGGGGTGGAGACCCAGTACTTC. Full variable domain (missing parts from reference TRBV5-4 and TRBJ2-5): ETGVTQSPTHLIKTRGQQVTLRCSSQSGHNTVSWYQQALGQGPQFIFQYYREEENGRGNFPPRFSGLQFPNYSSELNVNALELDDSALYLCASRPTGVETQYFGPGTRLLVL.

V usage is TRBV5-6 and J usage is TRBJ1-6; TRBD1 aligns across 7 bases. The junction had 8 bases not matched to a gene; V was cut back by 4 bases and J by 7 bases. There are 15 residues in the CDR3. CDR1 is SGHDT, CDR2 YYEEEE, per germline. The CDR3 loop is CASSPRPGQNSPLHF. DNA for the CDR3: TGTGCCAGCAGCCCGAGGCCGGGACAGAATTCACCCCTCCACTTT.

The rearrangement links TRBV28 to TRBJ2-7; D might be TRBD1 (6 bases). V dropped 6 bases and J dropped 3 bases, with 27 bases sitting between them. The CDR3 length is 18 residues. From germline, CDR1 is MDHEN and CDR2 SYDVKM. The CDR3 reads CASRPSSLVRDTIYEQYV. CDR3 nucleotides: TGTGCCAGCAGACCCAGCAGTTTAGTCCGGGACACAATCTACGAGCAGTACGTC.

This chain links TRBV19 with TRBJ2-3, with 9 bases identical to TRBD1. The CDR3 extends over 15 amino acids. V dropped 5 bases and J dropped 4; count of bases not matched to a gene: 7. Germline values: CDR1 LNHDA, CDR2 SQIVND (reference sequence). The CDR3 DNA reads as TGTGCCAGTAGTCCGCGGACAGGGGAGGCAGATACGCAGTATTTT. This sequence encodes CASSPRTGEADTQYF.

This chain joins TRBV18 and TRBJ1-1; 7 bases fit TRBD1. V lost 3 bases, J lost 4 bases, and 11 bases stayed unmatched. The length of the CDR3 is 16 residues. Germline loops: CDR1 KGHSH, CDR2 LQKENI. The CDR3 DNA is TGTGCCAGCTCACCTCGGGAACAGGGGTCTGGCACTGAAGCTTTCTTT. It codes for CASSPREQGSGTEAFF.

The chain combines TRBV7-9 with TRBJ1-3; TRBD1 is a possible D gene (5 bases). The CDR3 has 13 residues. CDR1 and CDR2 (germline): SEHNR, FQNEAQ (reference sequence). V lost 8 bases and J 1 base, leaving 9 bases between the germline ends. CDR3 coding DNA: TGTGCCAGCGAAAAGGGGTCTGGAAACACCATATATTTT. This gives the protein CASEKGSGNTIYF.

The V gene is TRBV18, the J gene TRBJ2-7, with D maybe TRBD1 (6 bases). The CDR3 is made up of 13 amino acids. Trimming took 6 bases from V and 2 from J, leaving 11 bases between them. Germline V gene sequence: CDR1 KGHSH, CDR2 LQKENI. The CDR3 is CASSWTAAYEQYF. The CDR3 bases are TGTGCCAGCTCTTGGACAGCCGCCTACGAGCAGTACTTC.

This chain uses TRBV7-2 with TRBJ2-7, with a possible D match to TRBD2 (5 bases). V lost 1 base to trimming and J lost 1 base, with 14 bases between them. The length of the CDR3 is 16 residues. The germline V gene has CDR1 SGHTA and CDR2 FQGNSA. The CDR3 DNA reads TGTGCCAGCAGCTTAGGGCGAGGGAGTCCATCCTACGAGCAGTACTTC. Translated: CASSLGRGSPSYEQYF.

The chain carries TRBV7-2 and TRBJ2-5; TRBD2 matches 9 bases. CDR3 size: 15 residues. The germline V gene encodes CDR1 SGHTA and CDR2 FQGNSA. The V and J ends lost 6 bases and 3 bases, in that order; junction bases with no gene match: 8. CDR3 nucleotides: TGTGCCAGCAGTTCTGGACTAGCGAAAAAAGAGACCCAGTACTTC. Translated, it gives CASSSGLAKKETQYF.

V and J are TRBV7-9 and TRBJ1-1; TRBD1 agrees at 9 bases. J gave up 12 bases and V 6 bases, and 11 bases lay outside the gene matches. CDR1 is SEHNR, CDR2 FQNEAQ, per germline (reference sequence). This CDR3 is built from 13 residues. The chain's CDR3 is CASRSLTGGSTFF. CDR3 bases: TGTGCCAGCAGATCTTTGACAGGGGGATCGACTTTCTTT.

This sequence joins TRBV28 and TRBJ1-2; possibly TRBD1 for D (5 bases). CDR3 length: 11 residues. V lost 4 bases to trimming and J lost 9 bases, with 9 bases between them. CDR1 MDHEN and CDR2 SYDVKM come from the germline V gene. For the CDR3, the DNA is TGTGCCAGCAGTTCGACAGTACGCTACACCTTC. Translating gives CASSSTVRYTF.